This note documents a single TCR beta chain sequence. The sample belongs to a study of OX40 agonist ivuxolimab in advanced cancers. Clones were read by immunoSEQ multiplex PCR, and TCRdb kept only the in-frame ones, dropping some. Found here are roughly 40,000 clones, approximately 90% of them singletons; the top ten hold 6%. At cycle 4 day 1, cycle 7 day 1, and baseline, blood was sampled. The CDR3 contains 15 residues. V shed 4 bases and J 7 bases; nucleotides not matched to a gene: 8. Germline CDR1 is SEHNR and CDR2 is FQNEAQ (reference sequence). The V and J genes are TRBV7-9 and TRBJ1-4, with TRBD1 identical over 8 bases. The sequence came from an adult with an advanced solid tumor such as melanoma, head and neck, liver or kidney cancer. Sequences were derived from CD4+ or CD8+ T cells sorted from blood, sampled in a trial of the OX40 agonist ivuxolimab. CDR3: CASSSRTGLSEKLFF. The CDR3, as DNA: TGTGCCAGCAGCTCCCGGACAGGGTTAAGTGAAAAACTGTTTTTT.